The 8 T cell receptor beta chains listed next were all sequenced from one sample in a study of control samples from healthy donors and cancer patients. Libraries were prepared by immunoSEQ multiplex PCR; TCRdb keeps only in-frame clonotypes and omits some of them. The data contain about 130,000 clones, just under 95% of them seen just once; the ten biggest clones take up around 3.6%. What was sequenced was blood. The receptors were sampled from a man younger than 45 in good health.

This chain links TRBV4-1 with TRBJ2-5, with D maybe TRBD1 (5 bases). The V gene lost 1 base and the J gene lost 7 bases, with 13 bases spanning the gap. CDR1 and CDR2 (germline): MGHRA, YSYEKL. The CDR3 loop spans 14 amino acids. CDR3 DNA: TGCGCCAGCAGCCAAGGGGGCTACCTGGGGACCCAGTACTTC. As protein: CASSQGGYLGTQYF.

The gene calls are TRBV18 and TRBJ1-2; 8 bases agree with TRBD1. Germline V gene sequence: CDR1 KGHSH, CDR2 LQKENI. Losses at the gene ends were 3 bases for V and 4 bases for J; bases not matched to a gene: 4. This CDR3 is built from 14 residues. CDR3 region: CASSPDRVSYGYTF. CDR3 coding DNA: TGTGCCAGCTCACCGGACAGGGTGAGCTATGGCTACACCTTC.

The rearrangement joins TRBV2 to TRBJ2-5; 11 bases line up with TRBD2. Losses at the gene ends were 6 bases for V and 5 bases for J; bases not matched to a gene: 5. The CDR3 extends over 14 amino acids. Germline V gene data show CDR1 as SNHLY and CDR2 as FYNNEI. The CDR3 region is CASRETSGTETQYF. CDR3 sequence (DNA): TGTGCCAGCAGGGAGACTAGCGGGACCGAGACCCAGTACTTC.

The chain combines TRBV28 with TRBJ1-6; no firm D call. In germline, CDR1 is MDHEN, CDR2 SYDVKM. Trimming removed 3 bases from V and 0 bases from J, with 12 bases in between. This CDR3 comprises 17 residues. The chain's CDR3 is CASSLAGGFSYNSPLHF. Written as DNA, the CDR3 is TGTGCCAGCAGTTTGGCCGGAGGATTCTCCTATAATTCACCCCTCCACTTT.

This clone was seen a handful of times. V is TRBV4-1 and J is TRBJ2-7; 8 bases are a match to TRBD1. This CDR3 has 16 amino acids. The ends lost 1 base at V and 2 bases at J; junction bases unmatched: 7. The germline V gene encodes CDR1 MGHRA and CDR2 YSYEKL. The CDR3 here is CASSQAPGQVPYEQYF. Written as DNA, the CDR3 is TGCGCCAGCAGCCAAGCCCCGGGACAGGTCCCCTACGAGCAGTACTTC.

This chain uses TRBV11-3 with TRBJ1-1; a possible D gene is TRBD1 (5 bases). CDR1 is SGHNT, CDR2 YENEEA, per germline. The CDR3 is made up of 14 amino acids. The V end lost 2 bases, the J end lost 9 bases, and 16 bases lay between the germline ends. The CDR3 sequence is CASSLSGQGAQAFF. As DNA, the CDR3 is TGTGCCAGCAGCTTATCGGGTCAAGGGGCTCAAGCTTTCTTT.

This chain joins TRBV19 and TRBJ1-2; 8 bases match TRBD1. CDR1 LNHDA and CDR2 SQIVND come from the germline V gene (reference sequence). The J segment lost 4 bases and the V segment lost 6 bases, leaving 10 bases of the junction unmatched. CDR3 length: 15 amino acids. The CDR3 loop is CASRDIGTGGYGYTF. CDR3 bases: TGTGCCAGTAGGGATATCGGCACAGGGGGCTATGGCTACACCTTC.

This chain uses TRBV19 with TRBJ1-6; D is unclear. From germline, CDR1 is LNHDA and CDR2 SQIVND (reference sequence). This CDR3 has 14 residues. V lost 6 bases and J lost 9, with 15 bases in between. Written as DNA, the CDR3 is TGTGCCAGTAGAGACTCAGGCCCGGCTTCACCCCTCCACTTT. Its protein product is CASRDSGPASPLHF. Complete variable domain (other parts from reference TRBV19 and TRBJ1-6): DGGITQSPKYLFRKEGQNVTLSCEQNLNHDAMYWYRQDPGQGLRLIYYSQIVNDFQKGDIAEGYSVSREKKESFPLTVTSAQKNPTAFYLCASRDSGPASPLHFGNGTRLTVT.